This T cell receptor (beta chain) was sequenced for a study of T cell responses to AZD1222 COVID-19 vaccine. Method: immunoSEQ multiplex PCR; TCRdb's copy keeps in-frame clones and lacks some. The sample has about 140,000 clones, around 92% seen once; the top ten hold 3% to 4.5%. The receptor's source is an adult who received the AZD1222 COVID-19 vaccine. Here the sequenced sample was peripheral blood, taken 28 days after the second AZD1222 dose.

In DNA, the CDR3 is TGTGCCAGCAACCCTAGCGGAAGCTCTGGAAACACCATATATTTT. As protein: CASNPSGSSGNTIYF. This chain connects TRBV3-1 (or the pseudogene TRBV3-2) to TRBJ1-3; no clear D. Deletions cut 7 bases from V and 0 bases from J, with 13 bases between. Germline lookup yields CDR1 LGHDT and CDR2 YNNKEL (reference sequence). The CDR3 totals 15 residues.